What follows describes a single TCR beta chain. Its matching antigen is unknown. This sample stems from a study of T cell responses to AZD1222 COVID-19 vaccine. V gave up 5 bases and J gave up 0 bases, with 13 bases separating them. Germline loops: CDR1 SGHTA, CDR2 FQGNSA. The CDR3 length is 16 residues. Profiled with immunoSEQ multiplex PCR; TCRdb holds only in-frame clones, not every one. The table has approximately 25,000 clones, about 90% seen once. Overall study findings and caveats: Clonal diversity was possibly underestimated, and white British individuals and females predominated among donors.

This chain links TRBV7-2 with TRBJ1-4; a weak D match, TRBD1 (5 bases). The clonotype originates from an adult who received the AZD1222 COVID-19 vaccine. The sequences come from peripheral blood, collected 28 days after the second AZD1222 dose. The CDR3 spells CASSARQFATNEKLFF. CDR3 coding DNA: TGTGCCAGCAGCGCACGACAGTTTGCAACTAATGAAAAACTGTTTTTT.